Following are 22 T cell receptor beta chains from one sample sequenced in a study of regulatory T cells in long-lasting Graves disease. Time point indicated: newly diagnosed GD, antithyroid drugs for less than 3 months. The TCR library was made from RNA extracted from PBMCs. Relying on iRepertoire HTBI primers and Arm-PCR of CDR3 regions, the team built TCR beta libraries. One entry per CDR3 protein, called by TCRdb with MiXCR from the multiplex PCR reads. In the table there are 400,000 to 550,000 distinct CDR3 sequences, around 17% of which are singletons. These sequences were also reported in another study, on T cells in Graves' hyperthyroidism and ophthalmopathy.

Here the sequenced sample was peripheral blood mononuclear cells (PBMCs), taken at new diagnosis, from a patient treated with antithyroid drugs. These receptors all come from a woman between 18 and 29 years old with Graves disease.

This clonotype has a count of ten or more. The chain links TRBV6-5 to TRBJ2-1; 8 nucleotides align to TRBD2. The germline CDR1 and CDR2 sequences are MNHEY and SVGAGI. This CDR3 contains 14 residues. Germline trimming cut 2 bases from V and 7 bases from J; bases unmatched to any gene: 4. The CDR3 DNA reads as TGTGCCAGCAGTTACGAGACTAGCGATAATGAGCAGTTCTTC. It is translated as CASSYETSDNEQFF.

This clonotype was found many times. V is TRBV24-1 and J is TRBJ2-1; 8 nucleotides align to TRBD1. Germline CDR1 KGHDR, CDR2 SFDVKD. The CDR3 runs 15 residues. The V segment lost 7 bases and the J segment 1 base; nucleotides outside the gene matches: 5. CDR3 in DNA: TGTGCCACCAGCGATACAGGGGGATCCTACAATGAGCAGTTCTTC. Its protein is CATSDTGGSYNEQFF.

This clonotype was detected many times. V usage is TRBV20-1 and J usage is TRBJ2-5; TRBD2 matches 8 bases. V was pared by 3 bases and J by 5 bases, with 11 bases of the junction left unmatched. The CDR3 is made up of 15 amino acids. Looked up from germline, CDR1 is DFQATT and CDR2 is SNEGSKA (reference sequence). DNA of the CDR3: TGCAGTGCTAGGGCCCTCGGGAGGGCCGTGGAGACCCAGTACTTC. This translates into CSARALGRAVETQYF.

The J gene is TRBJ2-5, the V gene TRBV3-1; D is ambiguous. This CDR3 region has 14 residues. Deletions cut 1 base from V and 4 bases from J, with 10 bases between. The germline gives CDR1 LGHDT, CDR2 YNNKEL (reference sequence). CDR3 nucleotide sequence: TGTGCCAGCAGCCAAGCACCTATGGGAGAGACCCAGTACTTC. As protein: CASSQAPMGETQYF.

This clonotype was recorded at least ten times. CDR3 coding DNA: TGTGCCAGCAGCTTAGAGGTGGATACCTACGAGCAGTACTTC. As protein: CASSLEVDTYEQYF. The rearrangement joins TRBV7-9 to TRBJ2-7; D remains unclear. The ends were cut back, 1 base at V and 2 bases at J, with 9 bases in the middle. This CDR3 contains 14 residues. Germline CDR1 reads SEHNR; CDR2 reads FQNEAQ (reference sequence).

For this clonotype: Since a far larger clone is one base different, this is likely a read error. Here the CDR3 reads CASPRDRDYEQYF. DNA of the CDR3: TGTGCCAGCCCACGGGACAGGGACTACGAGCAGTACTTC. The J gene is TRBJ2-7, the V gene TRBV28; TRBD1 matches at 9 bases. CDR1 MDHEN and CDR2 SYDVKM come from the germline V gene. This CDR3 spans 13 amino acids. With 8 bases clipped from V and 3 bases from J, the junction kept 5 bases outside the gene matches.

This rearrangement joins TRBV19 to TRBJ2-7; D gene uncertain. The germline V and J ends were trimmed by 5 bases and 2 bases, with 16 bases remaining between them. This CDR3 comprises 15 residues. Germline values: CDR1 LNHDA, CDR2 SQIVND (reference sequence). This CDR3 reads CASSDSRRQTYEQYF. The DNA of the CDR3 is TGTGCCAGTAGTGACTCCCGGAGACAAACCTACGAGCAGTACTTC.

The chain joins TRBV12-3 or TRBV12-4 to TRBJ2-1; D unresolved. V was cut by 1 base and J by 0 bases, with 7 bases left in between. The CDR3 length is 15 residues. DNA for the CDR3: TGTGCCAGCAGTTTAGGGCCTGCCTCCTACAATGAGCAGTTCTTC. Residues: CASSLGPASYNEQFF.

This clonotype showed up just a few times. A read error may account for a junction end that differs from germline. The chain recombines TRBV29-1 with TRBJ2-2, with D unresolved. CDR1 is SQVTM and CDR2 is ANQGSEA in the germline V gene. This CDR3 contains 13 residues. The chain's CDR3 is CSAETPLTGELFF. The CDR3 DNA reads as TGCAGCGCTGAAACTCCCCTAACCGGGGAGCTGTTTTTT.

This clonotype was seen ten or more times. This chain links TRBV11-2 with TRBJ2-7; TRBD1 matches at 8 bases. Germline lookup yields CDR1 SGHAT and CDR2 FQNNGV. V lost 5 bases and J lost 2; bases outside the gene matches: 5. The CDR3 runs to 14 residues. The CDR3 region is CASSHRDRPYEQYF. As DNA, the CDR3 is TGTGCCAGCAGCCACCGGGACAGGCCCTACGAGCAGTACTTC.

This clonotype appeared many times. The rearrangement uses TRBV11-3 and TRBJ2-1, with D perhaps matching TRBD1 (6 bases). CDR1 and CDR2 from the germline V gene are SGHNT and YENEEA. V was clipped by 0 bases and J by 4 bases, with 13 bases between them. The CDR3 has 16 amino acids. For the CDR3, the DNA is TGTGCCAGCAGCTTAGACGATTGGGACACTTACAATGAGCAGTTCTTC. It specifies CASSLDDWDTYNEQFF.

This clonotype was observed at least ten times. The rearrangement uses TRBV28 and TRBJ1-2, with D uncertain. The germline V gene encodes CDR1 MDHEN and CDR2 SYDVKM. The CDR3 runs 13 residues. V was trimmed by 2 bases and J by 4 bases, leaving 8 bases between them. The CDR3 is CASSLRLSYGYTF. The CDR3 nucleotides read TGTGCCAGCAGTTTACGGCTTTCCTATGGCTACACCTTC.

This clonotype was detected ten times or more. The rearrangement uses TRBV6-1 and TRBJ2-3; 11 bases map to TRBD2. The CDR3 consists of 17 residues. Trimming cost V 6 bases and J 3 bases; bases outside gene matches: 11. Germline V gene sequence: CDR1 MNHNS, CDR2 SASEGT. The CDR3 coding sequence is TGTGCCAGCAGGTCCAATAGCGGGAGGGCCTTTACAGATACGCAGTATTTT. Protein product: CASRSNSGRAFTDTQYF.

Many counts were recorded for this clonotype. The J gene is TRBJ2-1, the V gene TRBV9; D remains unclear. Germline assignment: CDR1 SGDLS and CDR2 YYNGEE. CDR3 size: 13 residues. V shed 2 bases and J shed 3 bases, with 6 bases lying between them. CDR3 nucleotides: TGTGCCAGCAGCGTTACAGACTACAATGAGCAGTTCTTC. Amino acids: CASSVTDYNEQFF.

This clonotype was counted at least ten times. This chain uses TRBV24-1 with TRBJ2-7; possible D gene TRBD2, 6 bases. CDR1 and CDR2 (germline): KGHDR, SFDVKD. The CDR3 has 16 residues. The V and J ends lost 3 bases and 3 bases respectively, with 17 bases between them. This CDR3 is CATSDTPPRGGYEQYF. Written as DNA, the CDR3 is TGTGCCACCAGTGATACACCCCCGAGGGGAGGCTACGAGCAGTACTTC.

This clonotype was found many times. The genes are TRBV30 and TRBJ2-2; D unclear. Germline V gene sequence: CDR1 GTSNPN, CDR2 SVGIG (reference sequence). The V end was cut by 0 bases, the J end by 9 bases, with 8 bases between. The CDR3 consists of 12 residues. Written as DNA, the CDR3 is TGTGCCTGGAGTGTATGGTACCGGGAGCTGTTTTTT. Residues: CAWSVWYRELFF.

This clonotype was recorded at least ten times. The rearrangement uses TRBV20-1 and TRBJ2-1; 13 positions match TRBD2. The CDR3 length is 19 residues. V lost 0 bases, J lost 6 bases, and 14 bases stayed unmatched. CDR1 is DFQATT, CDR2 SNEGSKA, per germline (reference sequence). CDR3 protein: CSARDPIPKTSGRANEQFF. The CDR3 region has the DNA TGCAGTGCTAGAGATCCCATCCCGAAAACTAGCGGGAGGGCCAATGAGCAGTTCTTC.

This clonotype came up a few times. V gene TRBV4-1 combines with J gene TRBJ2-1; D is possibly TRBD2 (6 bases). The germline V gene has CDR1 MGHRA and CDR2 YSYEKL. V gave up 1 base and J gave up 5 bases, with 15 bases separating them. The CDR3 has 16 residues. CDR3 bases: TGCGCCAGCAGCCAAGCCCTAGGACTACTGGACAATGAGCAGTTCTTC. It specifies CASSQALGLLDNEQFF.

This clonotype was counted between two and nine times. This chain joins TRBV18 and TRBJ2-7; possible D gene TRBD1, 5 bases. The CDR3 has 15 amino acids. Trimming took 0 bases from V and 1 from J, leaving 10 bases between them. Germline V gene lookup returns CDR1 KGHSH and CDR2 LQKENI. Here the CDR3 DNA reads TGTGCCAGCTCACCACCCGACAGTACTTCCTACGAGCAGTACTTC. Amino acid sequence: CASSPPDSTSYEQYF.

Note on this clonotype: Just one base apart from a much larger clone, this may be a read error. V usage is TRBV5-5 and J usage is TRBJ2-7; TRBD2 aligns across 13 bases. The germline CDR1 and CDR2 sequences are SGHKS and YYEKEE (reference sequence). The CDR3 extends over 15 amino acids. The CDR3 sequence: CASSLGTSGIYGQYF. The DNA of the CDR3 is TGTGCCAGCAGCCTGGGGACTAGCGGGATCTACGGGCAGTACTTC.

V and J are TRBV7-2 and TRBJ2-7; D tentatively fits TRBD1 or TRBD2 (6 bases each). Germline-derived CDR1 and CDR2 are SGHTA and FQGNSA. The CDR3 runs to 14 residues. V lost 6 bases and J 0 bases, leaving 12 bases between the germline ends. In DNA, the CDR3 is TGTGCCAGCAGACAGGGAGGTAACTCCTACGAGCAGTACTTC. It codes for CASRQGGNSYEQYF.

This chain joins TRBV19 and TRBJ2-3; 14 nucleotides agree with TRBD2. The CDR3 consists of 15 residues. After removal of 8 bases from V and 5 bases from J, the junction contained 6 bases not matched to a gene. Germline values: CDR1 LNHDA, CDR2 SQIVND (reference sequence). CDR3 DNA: TGTGCCAGTGCGGGACTAGCGGGAGACAGAGATACGCAGTATTTT. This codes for CASAGLAGDRDTQYF.